These 8 T cell receptor beta chains came from one sample sequenced in a study of identical twins. Each CDR3 protein is one row after TCRdb ran MiXCR on the 5' RACE reads. The sample has 200,000 to 250,000 distinct CDR3 sequences; 5.5% to 8% are singletons. The same sample was also studied in work on yellow fever vaccine responses in identical twins.

The sample consisted of memory (CD45RO+) T cells sorted from blood. The receptors were sampled from a young woman in good health.

The CDR3 coding sequence is TGCAGCGTTCTTTCCTACAATGAGCAGTTCTTC. The encoded protein is CSVLSYNEQFF. The rearrangement joins TRBV29-1 to TRBJ2-1; no definite D call. Between the trimmed V and J ends, which lost 5 bases and 1 base, there was a span of 3 bases. Germline-derived CDR1 and CDR2 are SQVTM and ANQGSEA. The CDR3 loop spans 11 amino acids.

This clonotype showed up just a few times. The V and J genes are TRBV5-6 and TRBJ2-7; tentative D call: TRBD1 (6 bases). V lost 1 base to trimming and J lost 1 base, with 6 bases between them. The CDR3 loop spans 13 amino acids. Looked up from germline, CDR1 is SGHDT and CDR2 is YYEEEE. The CDR3 here is CASSLRGSYEQYV. In nucleotides, the CDR3 is TGTGCCAGCAGCTTGAGGGGGTCCTACGAGCAGTACGTC.

This clonotype was seen ten or more times. V usage is TRBV12-3 or TRBV12-4 and J usage is TRBJ2-7, with D tentatively TRBD1 (5 bases). The CDR3 contains 13 residues. Deletions cut 7 bases from V and 5 bases from J, with 15 bases between. CDR3 amino acids: CASNLGIGDEQYF. CDR3 coding DNA: TGTGCCAGCAACCTGGGGATAGGGGACGAGCAGTACTTC.

This clonotype has a handful of counts. Written as DNA, the CDR3 is TGCGCCAGCAGCCCCGGGACAGGGGGCTGGGAGACCCAGTACTTC. This sequence encodes CASSPGTGGWETQYF. This chain connects TRBV5-1 to TRBJ2-5, with TRBD1 matching over 12 bases. The CDR3 loop spans 15 amino acids. Per the germline V gene, CDR1 is SGHRS and CDR2 is YFSETQ. V was pared by 4 bases and J by 5 bases, with 6 bases of the junction left unmatched.

This rearrangement joins TRBV24-1 to TRBJ2-5; D ambiguous. CDR3 length: 14 amino acids. Germline CDR1 and CDR2: KGHDR and SFDVKD. Trimming pared 2 bases from V and 5 bases from J, leaving 11 bases between. The CDR3 region has the DNA TGTGCCACCAGTGATTCAAACCAGCGCGAGACCCAGTACTTC. Its protein is CATSDSNQRETQYF.

In this sample, this clonotype turned up many times. V gene TRBV11-2 combines with J gene TRBJ1-1; the match to TRBD1 covers 9 bases. Trimming removed 2 bases from V and 5 bases from J; junction bases left unmatched: 9. The germline V gene has CDR1 SGHAT and CDR2 FQNNGV. The CDR3 sequence is 16 residues long. The CDR3 loop is CASSLPRTGEGTEAFF. The CDR3 DNA reads TGTGCCAGCAGCTTACCCCGGACAGGGGAGGGGACTGAAGCTTTCTTT.

This clonotype was observed many times. CDR3 sequence: CSVEDREEEQYF. CDR3 DNA: TGCAGCGTTGAAGATCGCGAGGAAGAGCAGTACTTC. The chain links TRBV29-1 to TRBJ2-7; no reliable D call. V dropped 0 bases and J dropped 7 bases, with 10 bases sitting between them. Per germline, CDR1 SQVTM and CDR2 ANQGSEA. This CDR3 spans 12 amino acids.

The rearrangement joins TRBV5-1 to TRBJ1-1; D ambiguous. Trimming pared 4 bases from V and 6 bases from J, leaving 10 bases between. This CDR3 has 12 residues. The germline CDR1 and CDR2 sequences are SGHRS and YFSETQ. The CDR3 region is CASSQIGAEAFF. DNA for the CDR3: TGCGCCAGCAGCCAGATTGGGGCTGAAGCTTTCTTT.